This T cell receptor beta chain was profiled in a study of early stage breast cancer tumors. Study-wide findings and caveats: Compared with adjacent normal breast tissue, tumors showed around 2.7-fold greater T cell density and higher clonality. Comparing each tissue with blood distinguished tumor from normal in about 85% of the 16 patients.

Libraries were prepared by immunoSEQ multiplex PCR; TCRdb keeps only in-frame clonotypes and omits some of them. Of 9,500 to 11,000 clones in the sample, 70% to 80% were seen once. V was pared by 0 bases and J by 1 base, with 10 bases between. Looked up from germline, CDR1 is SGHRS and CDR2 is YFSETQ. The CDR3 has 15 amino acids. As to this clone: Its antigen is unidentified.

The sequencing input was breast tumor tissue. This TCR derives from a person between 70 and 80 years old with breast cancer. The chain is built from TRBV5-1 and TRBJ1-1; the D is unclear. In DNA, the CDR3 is TGCGCCAGCAGCTTGGTTGGGAGAGGGAACACTGAAGCTTTCTTT. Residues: CASSLVGRGNTEAFF.